These T cell receptor beta chains were read from a single sample in a study of T cell repertoires and HLA-DP antigens. Measured with immunoSEQ multiplex PCR; TCRdb has only the in-frame clones, and not every one. The sample carries some 110,000 clones, approximately 92% recorded once. Their target antigens are unknown. The source material was CD4+ T cells from PBMCs. These TCRs come from a woman aged 18 to 35 in good health and CMV-seronegative. CDR3s include the opening cysteine and the closing phenylalanine or tryptophan. The D gene is left open where the match is weak. Clone size appears in some rows only: once, few, many, or a class for an expanded clone.

clone size	D gene	V gene	CDR3 protein
-	-	TRBV28	CASSLRSGGYTF
-	TRBD1	TRBV7-9	CASSLYRGREDTQYF
-	-	TRBV6-5	CASSVDSLGHWYF
once	-	TRBV19	CASSIVRTGSYNEQFF
-	TRBD1	TRBV5-1	CASSLTGEQPQHF
-	-	TRBV5-1	CASSLGDYNEQFF
-	-	TRBV6-6	CASSYSEGRAFF
-	-	TRBV19	CASSIGGAADYGYTF
few	-	TRBV30	CACSPGSWLKGYTF
-	TRBD1	TRBV7-8	CASSLGQNTDTQYF
-	TRBD1	TRBV7-8	CASSLVQLRGRQPQHF
-	-	TRBV4-2	CASSRPGQGTNYGYTF
once	-	TRBV2	CASSENEGRNNSPLHF
-	-	TRBV6-5	CASRRTSLVTQYF
-	-	TRBV18	CASSPVPETQYF
-	TRBD2	TRBV7-9	CASSPGLAGGRNEQFF
-	-	TRBV6-4	CASSRWGSTDTQYF
-	TRBD2	TRBV5-1	CASSPTSGRSYEQYF
-	-	TRBV19	CASSVTAMNTEAFF
-	TRBD2	TRBV27	CASSLVLAGGNTGELFF
few	-	TRBV9	CASSVGGSGWETQYF
-	-	TRBV30	CAWAEGLYGYTF
-	-	TRBV20-1	CSARKDTEAFF
-	-	TRBV18	CASSPVMGRSNTGELFF
once	-	TRBV7-6	CASSPSWGYEQYF
-	-	TRBV11-3	CASSLEGRGTQYF
once	-	TRBV2	CASSEGRSNQPQHF
-	-	TRBV14	CASSQDRFRGPNEKLFF
-	-	TRBV4-2	CASSQDVFKETQYF
-	-	TRBV30	CAWSPVEVTEAFF
-	TRBD2	TRBV5-1	CASSSGTSGVAHEQYF
-	TRBD2	TRBV5-1	CASSLIPSGGAGIYNEQFF
-	-	TRBV7-6	CASRGAGREQPQHF
once	TRBD2	TRBV29-1	CSVLTSGSYNEQFF
-	-	TRBV7-9	CASSSHRAQYNEQFF
-	TRBD1	TRBV7-9	CASSRGQGAFNSPLHF
-	TRBD1	TRBV28	CASRAGGLNTEAFF
-	TRBD1	TRBV6-5	CASSYSRDRGYEQYF
-	-	TRBV13	CASSLRGTHTDTQYF
-	TRBD2	TRBV5-1	CASSSGGRANTGELFF